This T cell receptor beta chain was observed in a study of Ad26.COV2.S vaccination and SARS-CoV-2 variants. About the study: Ad26.COV2.S given intramuscularly, once or twice 56 days apart. Findings and limits, study-wide: Compared with placebo recipients, vaccine recipients had higher spike-specific TCR breadth.

The CDR3 is 17 amino acids. Germline lookup yields CDR1 SGHRS and CDR2 YFSETQ. After removal of 0 bases from V and 0 bases from J, the junction contained 4 bases not matched to a gene. Treatment meaning: approximately 18 received Ad26.COV2.S at low or high dose, single or two shots; several received placebo; per-sample allocation not given. It was on day 63 after the first vaccine or placebo injection that samples were taken. An adult aged 18-55 years in Boston served as the donor. It was Wuhan-strain SARS-CoV-2 spike that the Ad26 vaccine vector expressed. Of note for this clone: Its antigen remains unidentified.

Sequencing was performed with immunoSEQ multiplex PCR; in TCRdb, only in-frame clones are kept and a portion is missing. This table holds hundreds of thousands of clones, around 87% found once. This chain joins TRBV5-1 and TRBJ1-1; 11 positions agree with TRBD1. Material: peripheral blood, obtained in a trial of Ad26.COV2.S vaccine versus placebo. The source of this sequence is a person between 18 and 65 years old who received the Ad26.COV2.S COVID-19 vaccine or a placebo. The CDR3 coding sequence is TGCGCCAGCAGCTTGGGGACAGGGGGCACTGTGAACACTGAAGCTTTCTTT. Protein sequence: CASSLGTGGTVNTEAFF. Combining the CDR3 with reference TRBV5-1 and TRBJ1-1 gives the whole variable domain KAGVTQTPRYLIKTRGQQVTLSCSPISGHRSVSWYQQTPGQGLQFLFEYFSETQRNKGNFPGRFSGRQFSNSRSEMNVSTLELGDSALYLCASSLGTGGTVNTEAFFGQGTRLTVV.